The 21 T cell receptor beta chains below were found in one sample sequenced in a study of neurological immune-mediated disorders. TCRdb analysed the 5' RACE reads with MiXCR anew, one entry per CDR3 protein. The sample yields some 30,000 distinct CDR3 sequences, about a sixth seen once. The time point was: technical triplicate 3. The specimen was CD4+ T cells from blood. The receptors originated from a female donor with HTLV-1-associated myelopathy (HAM/TSP).

Ten or more counts support this clonotype. The J gene is TRBJ2-5, the V gene TRBV10-3; 8 nucleotides align to TRBD2. Germline loops: CDR1 ENHRY, CDR2 SYGVKD. Trimming at V came to 6 bases and at J to 5 bases, leaving 8 bases not matched to a gene. The CDR3 covers 14 residues. The chain's CDR3 is CAIRAGLDGETQYF. In DNA, the CDR3 is TGTGCCATCAGAGCGGGACTAGATGGCGAGACCCAGTACTTC.

This clonotype came up many times. The chain has TRBV20-1 and TRBJ1-2; tentatively, D is TRBD1 (6 bases). The CDR3 has 14 amino acids. CDR1 is DFQATT and CDR2 is SNEGSKA in the germline V gene (reference sequence). Between the trimmed V and J ends, which lost 2 bases and 4 bases, there was a span of 14 bases. The CDR3 nucleotides read TGCAGTGCTAGAAACAGGGTCGGATCCTATGGCTACACCTTC. Translated, it gives CSARNRVGSYGYTF.

This clonotype was recorded at least ten times. This rearrangement joins TRBV7-9 to TRBJ2-3; possibly TRBD1 for D (6 bases). CDR3 length: 15 residues. Germline V gives CDR1 SEHNR, CDR2 FQNEAQ (reference sequence). V lost 3 bases and J lost 4, with 14 bases in between. The CDR3 DNA follows: TGTGCCAGCAGCTTCCCGGGGACACGGGCAGATACGCAGTATTTT. Its translation is CASSFPGTRADTQYF.

This clonotype was observed many times. This chain uses TRBV7-6 with TRBJ1-1; TRBD1 is a possible D gene (6 bases). The CDR3 covers 16 residues. Germline V CDR1 and CDR2: SGHVS, FNYEAQ. Trimming removed 6 bases at V and 7 bases at J, with 24 bases between. The CDR3 bases are TGTGCCAGCAGTCCGGAGAACAGGGTTTCGGCCCTTGAAGCTTTCTTT. Translated, it gives CASSPENRVSALEAFF.

This clonotype was observed many times. V usage is TRBV6-6 and J usage is TRBJ1-4; D is unclear. The CDR3 is made up of 11 amino acids. CDR1 is MNHNY and CDR2 is SVGAGI in the germline V gene (reference sequence). The ends were cut back, 8 bases at V and 8 bases at J, with 9 bases in the middle. The CDR3 nucleotides read TGTGCCAGCGGGCTTTCCGAAAAACTGTTTTTT. It translates to CASGLSEKLFF.

This clonotype was seen ten or more times. V is TRBV4-1 and J is TRBJ1-6; D is unclear. Germline CDR1 MGHRA, CDR2 YSYEKL. This CDR3 region has 15 residues. V was cut by 0 bases and J by 12 bases, with 15 bases left in between. This chain's CDR3 is CASSQDRREAIPLHF. The CDR3 DNA reads as TGCGCCAGCAGCCAAGATCGGAGGGAGGCTATACCCCTCCACTTT.

This clonotype showed up many times. The rearrangement joins TRBV5-6 to TRBJ2-1; unclear D gene. Germline CDR1 and CDR2: SGHDT and YYEEEE. V lost 3 bases, J lost 8 bases, and 18 bases lay in between. The CDR3 consists of 15 residues. CDR3 coding DNA: TGTGCCAGCAGCTCCGCCCCCCCCGTGCTCGATGAGCAGTTCTTC. This encodes CASSSAPPVLDEQFF.

This clonotype was observed many times. V usage is TRBV20-1 and J usage is TRBJ2-5; D is perhaps TRBD1 (5 bases). This CDR3 contains 12 residues. Germline loops: CDR1 DFQATT, CDR2 SNEGSKA (reference sequence). Trimming stripped 6 bases from V and 5 bases from J, with 13 bases between. This CDR3 reads CSASPQGETQYF. The DNA of the CDR3 is TGCAGTGCCAGCCCCCAGGGCGAGACCCAGTACTTC.

At least ten counts were recorded for this clonotype. The V and J genes are TRBV3-1 and TRBJ2-3; 8 bases are shared with TRBD2. The V gene's germline CDR1 is LGHDT and CDR2 YNNKEL (reference sequence). The CDR3 has 16 amino acids. With V trimmed by 4 bases and J by 7 bases, 13 bases remained unmatched. The CDR3 bases are TGTGCCAGCAGCCGCGACGGGGGGGCCCCAGGTAATACGCAGTATTTT. Translated, it gives CASSRDGGAPGNTQYF.

There are many counts of this clonotype. The chain employs TRBV12-3 or TRBV12-4 and TRBJ2-1, with TRBD1 matching over 8 bases. The CDR3 consists of 14 residues. The V segment lost 5 bases and the J segment 6 bases; nucleotides outside the gene matches: 6. The CDR3 DNA is TGTGCCAGCAGTCCTTTGACAGGGGCCAATGAGCAGTTCTTC. The encoded protein is CASSPLTGANEQFF.

The table lists this clonotype with many counts. This chain uses TRBV10-1 with TRBJ2-7, with TRBD2 identical over 10 bases. Germline V gene sequence: CDR1 WNHNN, CDR2 SYGVQD (reference sequence). The length of the CDR3 is 14 residues. Germline trimming cut 2 bases from V and 2 bases from J; bases unmatched to any gene: 0. The DNA of the CDR3 is TGCGCCAGCAGTGAGACTAGCGGGACCTACGAGCAGTACTTC. Its translation is CASSETSGTYEQYF.

This clonotype is medium-sized within its sample. The genes are TRBV7-2 and TRBJ2-1; possibly TRBD2 for D (5 bases). With 8 bases removed from V and 8 bases from J, the gap between germline ends came to 13 bases. Looked up from germline, CDR1 is SGHTA and CDR2 is FQGNSA. The CDR3 is 12 amino acids. The CDR3, as DNA: TGTGCCAGCCTCCCCTGGGGAGATGAGCAGTTCTTC. Encoded protein: CASLPWGDEQFF.

By sample share, this clonotype is large. This chain uses TRBV28 with TRBJ2-3; D is undetermined. Germline lookup yields CDR1 MDHEN and CDR2 SYDVKM. CDR3 length: 13 amino acids. V gave up 5 bases and J gave up 5 bases, with 11 bases separating them. CDR3 sequence (DNA): TGTGCCAGCAGTACCCCGGGCAAAGATACGCAGTATTTT. Encoded protein: CASSTPGKDTQYF.

This clonotype was counted many times. The V and J genes are TRBV12-3 or TRBV12-4 and TRBJ2-3; 10 bases agree with TRBD2. With V trimmed by 6 bases and J by 4 bases, 4 bases remained unmatched. The CDR3 extends over 14 amino acids. The CDR3 region is CASSKAGGADTQYF. DNA of the CDR3: TGTGCCAGCAGCAAAGCGGGGGGGGCAGATACGCAGTATTTT.

By share, this clonotype counts as medium-sized. J is TRBJ2-3 and V is TRBV5-1, with 7 positions matching TRBD1. The germline gives CDR1 SGHRS, CDR2 YFSETQ. The CDR3 has 12 residues. After removal of 1 base from V and 10 bases from J, the junction contained 3 bases not matched to a gene. For the CDR3, the DNA is TGCGCCAGCAGCTTGAGAGGGGGCGCGCAGTATTTT. The encoded protein is CASSLRGGAQYF.

Many counts were recorded for this clonotype. The chain links TRBV4-3 to TRBJ2-5, with 9 nucleotides matching TRBD1. CDR3 length: 20 residues. Germline CDR1 and CDR2: LGHNA and YSLEER. V was pared by 1 base and J by 1 base, with 16 bases of the junction left unmatched. Written as DNA, the CDR3 is TGCGCCAGCAGCCAAGTACGGACAGGGGAGGGTAAAGACGGCCAAGAGACCCAGTACTTC. Its translation is CASSQVRTGEGKDGQETQYF.

At least ten counts were recorded for this clonotype. This chain joins TRBV20-1 and TRBJ2-1, with D unresolved. V gave up 1 base and J gave up 8 bases, with 3 bases separating them. CDR3 size: 10 residues. The germline V gene encodes CDR1 DFQATT and CDR2 SNEGSKA (reference sequence). CDR3 loop: CSARGYEQFF. CDR3 sequence (DNA): TGCAGTGCTAGAGGGTATGAGCAGTTCTTC.

By frequency in the sample, this clonotype is medium-sized. This sequence joins TRBV20-1 and TRBJ2-2; 7 nucleotides match TRBD1. J gave up 5 bases and V 5 bases, and 8 bases lay outside the gene matches. The CDR3 is 14 amino acids. Per the germline V gene, CDR1 is DFQATT and CDR2 is SNEGSKA (reference sequence). In DNA, the CDR3 is TGCAGTGCTGAATCTACAGGGGCTACCGGGGAGCTGTTTTTT. It encodes CSAESTGATGELFF.

There are many counts of this clonotype. V usage is TRBV28 and J usage is TRBJ2-4, with D unresolved. The V gene's germline CDR1 is MDHEN and CDR2 SYDVKM. The CDR3 sequence is 14 residues long. The V gene lost 7 bases and the J gene lost 3 bases, with 13 bases spanning the gap. CDR3 bases: TGTGCCAGCATCCACAGCCTGGACAAAAACATTCAGTACTTC. It translates to CASIHSLDKNIQYF.

Worth noting for this clonotype: A junction end diverges from the germline sequence, so it may reflect a read error. The rearrangement joins TRBV7-9 to TRBJ1-1; TRBD1 matches at 7 bases. CDR3 size: 13 residues. Germline V CDR1 and CDR2: SEHNR, FQNEAQ (reference sequence). CDR3 amino acids: CASSQQGNTEASF. As DNA, the CDR3 is TGTGCCAGCAGCCAACAGGGGAACACTGAAGCCTCCTTT. The whole variable domain, filled in from reference TRBV7-9 and TRBJ1-1, reads DTGVSQNPRHKITKRGQNVTFRCDPISEHNRLYWYRQTLGQGPEFLTYFQNEAQLEKSRLLSDRFSAERPKGSFSTLEIQRTEQGDSAMYLCASSQQGNTEASFGQGTRLTVV.

This clonotype was seen ten or more times. The chain employs TRBV10-3 and TRBJ2-7; tentatively, D is TRBD1 or TRBD2 (7 bases each). V lost 11 bases, J lost 7 bases, and 18 bases lay in between. CDR1 ENHRY and CDR2 SYGVKD come from the germline V gene. This CDR3 has 12 amino acids. Written as DNA, the CDR3 is TGTGCCGGGGGGGGGACAGTCACGGAGCAGTACTTC. Protein product: CAGGGTVTEQYF.